One sample yielded the 12 T cell receptor beta chains listed below, sequenced in a study of blood T cell repertoires in COVID-19. Profiled with immunoSEQ multiplex PCR; TCRdb holds only in-frame clones, not every one. The sample has about 210,000 clones; about 79% are singletons. Sequencing used peripheral blood. Receptors originate from a man aged 35-49 years who had recovered from COVID-19.

V is TRBV4-1 and J is TRBJ2-1, with D tentatively TRBD2 (5 bases). CDR3 size: 13 residues. V lost 4 bases and J 6 bases, leaving 10 bases between the germline ends. Per germline, CDR1 MGHRA and CDR2 YSYEKL. Written as DNA, the CDR3 is TGCGCCAGCAGCCCGCTGGGAGTCAATGAGCAGTTCTTC. Amino acids: CASSPLGVNEQFF.

The CDR3 bases are TGCGCCAGCAGCTGGGACAGGGGAGTTGGAAACACCATATATTTT. As protein: CASSWDRGVGNTIYF. The chain recombines TRBV5-1 with TRBJ1-3, with TRBD1 matching 10 bases. V shed 3 bases, J shed 3 bases, and the junction held 3 bases outside the gene matches. The V gene's germline CDR1 is SGHRS and CDR2 YFSETQ. The CDR3 extends over 15 amino acids.

J is TRBJ2-3 and V is TRBV18; D unresolved. CDR1 is KGHSH and CDR2 is LQKENI in the germline V gene. The CDR3 covers 14 residues. V lost 3 bases and J lost 5, with 12 bases in between. The CDR3 loop is CASSPGPQGDTQYF. CDR3 sequence (DNA): TGTGCCAGCTCACCGGGCCCCCAAGGAGATACGCAGTATTTT. The complete variable domain, with remaining parts taken from reference TRBV18 and TRBJ2-3, reads NAGVMQNPRHLVRRRGQEARLRCSPMKGHSHVYWYRQLPEEGLKFMVYLQKENIIDESGMPKERFSAEFPKEGPSILRIQQVVRGDSAAYFCASSPGPQGDTQYFGPGTRLTVL.

The CDR3 here is CASRGTSGEQETQYF. For the CDR3, the DNA is TGTGCCAGCAGGGGGACTAGCGGGGAACAAGAGACCCAGTACTTC. The chain links TRBV2 to TRBJ2-5; TRBD2 matches at 13 bases. Losses at the gene ends were 6 bases for V and 2 bases for J; bases not matched to a gene: 3. Germline lookup yields CDR1 SNHLY and CDR2 FYNNEI. CDR3 length: 15 amino acids.

The count of this clone is one. This chain connects TRBV6-6 to TRBJ2-5; D may be TRBD1 (5 bases). The V and J ends lost 2 bases and 5 bases respectively, with 15 bases between them. Germline lookup yields CDR1 MNHNY and CDR2 SVGAGI (reference sequence). The CDR3 spans 15 residues. The CDR3 sequence is CASSYLGRDTETQYF. DNA for the CDR3: TGTGCCAGCAGTTACCTTGGCAGGGATACGGAGACCCAGTACTTC.

This clone turned up a few times. The same CDR3 is also encoded by other DNA sequences in this sample. The CDR3 is CASSLEGGTEAFF. CDR3 nucleotide sequence: TGTGCCAGCAGCTTAGAAGGAGGCACTGAAGCTTTCTTT. The rearrangement uses TRBV7-9 and TRBJ1-1, with no clear D. The CDR3 runs 13 residues. CDR1 and CDR2 (germline): SEHNR, FQNEAQ (reference sequence). Trimming removed 1 base at V and 4 bases at J, with 7 bases between.

This clone was counted once. V gene TRBV6-5 combines with J gene TRBJ1-2, with a tentative D call TRBD1 (6 bases). The germline V gene has CDR1 MNHEY and CDR2 SVGAGI. Deletions cut 2 bases from V and 3 bases from J, with 7 bases between. CDR3 length: 13 residues. Here the CDR3 reads CASSYEGDYGYTF. The CDR3, as DNA: TGTGCCAGCAGTTACGAGGGGGACTATGGCTACACCTTC.

The chain carries TRBV5-6 and TRBJ2-7; TRBD2 matches at 10 bases. V shed 0 bases and J 4 bases; nucleotides not matched to a gene: 7. There are 16 residues in the CDR3. Per germline, CDR1 SGHDT and CDR2 YYEEEE. Here the CDR3 reads CASSLDLGLASYEQYF. The CDR3 bases are TGTGCCAGCAGCTTGGACTTGGGACTAGCGTCGTACGAGCAGTACTTC.

The chain is built from TRBV21-1 and TRBJ2-7; the DNA was not used to check the table's D call, TRBD1. TRBV21-1 is given as a pseudogene. The CDR3 is made up of 16 amino acids. The CDR3 DNA reads as TGTGCCAGCAGCAAAGAAAGAGGGACAGTCTCCTACGAGCAGTACTTC. The encoded protein is CASSKERGTVSYEQYF.

The rearrangement joins TRBV7-9 to TRBJ1-3; TRBD1 aligns across 9 bases. CDR1 is SEHNR, CDR2 FQNEAQ, per germline (reference sequence). The CDR3 covers 14 residues. Trimming cost V 5 bases and J 10 bases; bases outside gene matches: 9. CDR3 sequence: CASSTRDRVDTIYF. CDR3 in DNA: TGTGCCAGCAGCACCCGGGACAGGGTTGATACCATATATTTT.

V and J are TRBV7-2 and TRBJ1-2, with D hard to call. Germline V gene sequence: CDR1 SGHTA, CDR2 FQGNSA. Trimming removed 1 base from V and 7 bases from J, with 10 bases in between. The CDR3 loop spans 13 amino acids. DNA of the CDR3: TGTGCCAGCAGCTTAGTGGGAGAGTCTGGCTACACCTTC. Encoded protein: CASSLVGESGYTF.

V usage is TRBV19 and J usage is TRBJ2-3, with D tentatively TRBD2 (6 bases). The CDR3 consists of 14 residues. Looked up from germline, CDR1 is LNHDA and CDR2 is SQIVND (reference sequence). Deletions cut 4 bases from V and 2 bases from J, with 10 bases between. The CDR3 coding sequence is TGTGCCAGTAGTACCCGGGACTCCACAGATACGCAGTATTTT. This encodes CASSTRDSTDTQYF.